The T cell receptor beta chain described here comes from a study of memory CD4+ T cells and cytomegalovirus serostatus. Germline V lookup: CDR1 MNHEY, CDR2 SMNVEV (reference sequence). CDR3 length: 12 residues. Trimming shortened V by 8 bases and J by 7 bases, and 14 bases separated the two germline ends. Clones were sequenced by immunoSEQ multiplex PCR, and TCRdb holds only the in-frame ones, with some missing. The sample shows about 75,000 clones, roughly three quarters of them seen only once. Single viable CD3+CD4+CD8-CD45RO+ cells were sorted as the memory CD4+ T cells. Sample: memory CD4+ T cells from blood. The TCR was taken from an adult in good health and CMV-seropositive. The chain carries TRBV27 and TRBJ1-2; D perhaps matches TRBD1 (5 bases). CDR3 nucleotide sequence: TGTGCCAGCTTCCAGCACGGGGGTGGCTACACCTTC. It translates to CASFQHGGGYTF.